Below, 23 T cell receptor beta chains from the same sample are listed, as sequenced in a study of blood T cell repertoires in COVID-19. Repertoires were generated with immunoSEQ multiplex PCR, while TCRdb's copy carries only in-frame clones and drops some. Among about 200,000 clones listed, around nine tenths were seen once. Sequencing used peripheral blood. The receptors come from a man in his sixties with COVID-19, enrolled during active disease.

The CDR3 loop reads CASSIGQSLGNQPQHF. The CDR3 DNA sequence: TGTGCCAGTAGTATAGGTCAGTCTCTAGGCAATCAGCCCCAGCATTTT. This chain links TRBV19 with TRBJ1-5; D uncertain. Germline lookup yields CDR1 LNHDA and CDR2 SQIVND (reference sequence). Trimming shortened V by 1 base and J by 2 bases, and 12 bases separated the two germline ends. This CDR3 has 16 residues.

The gene calls are TRBV9 and TRBJ2-7; a possible D gene is TRBD2 (5 bases). The germline CDR1 and CDR2 sequences are SGDLS and YYNGEE. The V end lost 0 bases, the J end lost 2 bases, and 15 bases lay between the germline ends. The CDR3 loop spans 16 amino acids. Written as DNA, the CDR3 is TGTGCCAGCAGCGTAGGGCCCCCCGGCGGGCCCTACGAGCAGTACTTC. Its protein is CASSVGPPGGPYEQYF. The full variable domain, in which reference TRBV9 and TRBJ2-7 provide the parts outside the CDR3, is DSGVTQTPKHLITATGQRVTLRCSPRSGDLSVYWYQQSLDQGLQFLIQYYNGEERAKGNILERFSAQQFPDLHSELNLSSLELGDSALYFCASSVGPPGGPYEQYFGPGTRLTVT.

The chain uses TRBV29-1 and TRBJ1-1; D gene uncertain. V was clipped by 6 bases and J by 0 bases, with 8 bases between them. The CDR3 contains 12 residues. Germline V lookup: CDR1 SQVTM, CDR2 ANQGSEA. CDR3 residues: CSVGGVNTEAFF. In DNA form, the CDR3 reads TGCAGCGTAGGCGGAGTGAACACTGAAGCTTTCTTT. Based on the CDR3 plus reference TRBV29-1 and TRBJ1-1, the full variable domain is SAVISQKPSRDICQRGTSLTIQCQVDSQVTMMFWYRQQPGQSLTLIATANQGSEATYESGFVIDKFPISRPNLTFSTLTVSNMSPEDSSIYLCSVGGVNTEAFFGQGTRLTVV.

The chain links TRBV6-2 or TRBV6-3 to TRBJ2-1, with D perhaps TRBD1 (5 bases). The CDR3 has 15 residues. Germline lookup yields CDR1 MNHEY and CDR2 SVGEGT. V lost 0 bases, J lost 1 base, and 7 bases lay in between. The CDR3 region is CASSYSKGSYNEQFF. In DNA, the CDR3 is TGTGCCAGCAGTTACTCCAAGGGGTCCTACAATGAGCAGTTCTTC.

The V gene is TRBV10-3, the J gene TRBJ1-3; D gene uncertain. The CDR3 runs to 14 residues. In germline, CDR1 is ENHRY, CDR2 SYGVKD. Trimming removed 3 bases at V and 0 bases at J, with 6 bases between. The DNA of the CDR3 is TGTGCCATCAGTGATTCCGTCTCTGGAAACACCATATATTTT. As protein: CAISDSVSGNTIYF.

This clone was detected ten times or more. This chain joins TRBV11-2 and TRBJ2-7; tentatively, D is TRBD2 (5 bases). Germline CDR1 reads SGHAT; CDR2 reads FQNNGV. This CDR3 comprises 13 residues. Trimming pared 5 bases from V and 6 bases from J, leaving 14 bases between. CDR3 amino acids: CASSAPTRAEQYF. CDR3 nucleotides: TGTGCCAGCAGCGCCCCTACTAGAGCCGAGCAGTACTTC.

The chain is built from TRBV4-3 and TRBJ2-3, with a possible D match to TRBD2 (6 bases). The germline V gene encodes CDR1 LGHNA and CDR2 YSLEER. The V gene lost 0 bases and the J gene lost 6 bases, with 22 bases spanning the gap. The CDR3 runs to 18 residues. The CDR3 loop reads CASSQEGSVAARLDTQYF. CDR3 DNA: TGCGCCAGCAGCCAAGAGGGTTCCGTAGCGGCAAGGTTGGATACGCAGTATTTT.

Here the CDR3 reads CASSPSYEQFF. CDR3 in DNA: TGTGCCAGCAGCCCGAGCTATGAGCAGTTCTTC. The chain couples TRBV7-2 to TRBJ2-1; D is unclear. V lost 5 bases, J lost 8 bases, and 7 bases lay in between. Germline-derived CDR1 and CDR2 are SGHTA and FQGNSA. The CDR3 length is 11 residues.

The V call is TRBV10-3, the J call TRBJ1-6; D may be TRBD1 (5 bases). The CDR3 is made up of 15 amino acids. Per germline, CDR1 ENHRY and CDR2 SYGVKD. V was clipped by 6 bases and J by 7 bases, with 16 bases between them. CDR3 loop: CAIRGWDSTNSPLHF. The CDR3 bases are TGTGCCATCAGGGGCTGGGACTCCACAAATTCACCCCTCCACTTT.

The chain combines TRBV21-1 with TRBJ2-2; no check of the table's D call, TRBD1, against the DNA was made. TRBV21-1 is shown as a pseudogene. CDR3 length equals 19 residues. In DNA, the CDR3 is TGTGCCAGCAGCAAAGTATGGCGGAGGGACAGGGTGACGACCGGGGAGCTGTTTTTT. It codes for CASSKVWRRDRVTTGELFF.

The chain recombines TRBV2 with TRBJ2-7; unclear D gene. V gave up 10 bases and J gave up 3 bases, with 10 bases separating them. The germline gives CDR1 SNHLY, CDR2 FYNNEI. The CDR3 runs 11 residues. The CDR3 region is CAISDIYEQYF. CDR3 bases: TGTGCCATTTCAGACATCTACGAGCAGTACTTC.

The chain employs TRBV3-1 (or the pseudogene TRBV3-2) and TRBJ2-1; TRBD2 matches 8 bases. V lost 4 bases, J lost 3 bases, and 2 bases stayed unmatched. The CDR3 is 14 residues long. The V gene's germline CDR1 is LGHDT and CDR2 YNNKEL (reference sequence). In DNA, the CDR3 is TGTGCCAGCAGCCGGGCGGGGGGCTACAATGAGCAGTTCTTC. Translated: CASSRAGGYNEQFF.

The CDR3: CASSDLGGRRTGELFF. CDR3 coding DNA: TGTGCCAGCAGTGACCTCGGGGGGCGTCGAACCGGGGAGCTGTTTTTT. The chain links TRBV27 to TRBJ2-2; tentative D call: TRBD2 (7 bases). This CDR3 comprises 16 residues. Germline CDR1 and CDR2: MNHEY and SMNVEV (reference sequence). With 5 bases removed from V and 5 bases from J, the gap between germline ends came to 18 bases.

The chain employs TRBV12-3 or TRBV12-4 and TRBJ2-7; TRBD1 agrees at 10 bases. Trimming removed 6 bases from V and 11 bases from J; junction bases left unmatched: 10. CDR3 length: 13 residues. In DNA, the CDR3 is TGTGCCAGCAGCCTGGGACAGGGGCGGGATAAGTACTTC. Protein sequence: CASSLGQGRDKYF.

The chain combines TRBV6-5 with TRBJ1-2, with a weak D call TRBD1 (6 bases). Trimming cost V 2 bases and J 8 bases, with 15 bases left between them. The CDR3 totals 14 residues. Germline V gene lookup returns CDR1 MNHEY and CDR2 SVGAGI. CDR3 loop: CASSYAPGGRGYTF. CDR3 sequence (DNA): TGTGCCAGCAGTTACGCCCCCGGGGGGCGCGGCTACACCTTC.

This chain joins TRBV6-5 and TRBJ2-1; D unresolved. V shed 6 bases and J shed 4 bases, with 7 bases lying between them. Germline V gene lookup returns CDR1 MNHEY and CDR2 SVGAGI. The CDR3 has 12 amino acids. The CDR3 is CASSHLYNEQFF. CDR3 bases: TGTGCCAGCAGCCATCTATACAATGAGCAGTTCTTC.

CDR3 loop: CASSPGTGSNQPQHF. CDR3 coding DNA: TGTGCCAGCAGTCCCGGGACAGGGAGCAATCAGCCCCAGCATTTT. The chain joins TRBV7-9 to TRBJ1-5, with 9 bases identical to TRBD1. Trimming at V came to 6 bases and at J to 1 base, leaving 4 bases not matched to a gene. The CDR3 contains 15 residues. CDR1 SEHNR and CDR2 FQNEAQ come from the germline V gene (reference sequence).

V usage is TRBV28 and J usage is TRBJ1-2; weak D call: TRBD1 (5 bases). V dropped 3 bases and J dropped 7 bases, with 12 bases sitting between them. The CDR3 has 13 residues. The germline CDR1 and CDR2 sequences are MDHEN and SYDVKM. The CDR3 sequence is CASSFNLGGGYTF. CDR3 coding DNA: TGTGCCAGCAGTTTTAATTTGGGGGGTGGCTACACCTTC.

The chain links TRBV4-1 to TRBJ2-2, with 9 bases fitting TRBD2. V lost 3 bases and J lost 0; bases outside the gene matches: 14. In germline, CDR1 is MGHRA, CDR2 YSYEKL. This CDR3 has 20 residues. Written as DNA, the CDR3 is TGCGCCAGCAGCCACCAGGGGGTAGCGGGGGCCATTGCGAACACCGGGGAGCTGTTTTTT. The encoded protein is CASSHQGVAGAIANTGELFF.

This clone was counted a single time. The V gene is TRBV3-1 (or the pseudogene TRBV3-2), the J gene TRBJ1-2; 7 bases agree with TRBD1. Germline trimming cut 0 bases from V and 8 bases from J; bases unmatched to any gene: 6. From germline, CDR1 is LGHDT and CDR2 YNNKEL (reference sequence). The CDR3 extends over 14 amino acids. The CDR3 spells CASSQEGGRRGYTF. In DNA, the CDR3 is TGTGCCAGCAGCCAAGAAGGGGGCCGGCGCGGCTACACCTTC.

The CDR3 DNA reads as TGTGCCAGCAGTGCTAGGCGCGAGCAGTACTTC. Translated: CASSARREQYF. The rearrangement uses TRBV2 and TRBJ2-7; D uncertain. CDR1 and CDR2 (germline): SNHLY, FYNNEI. The CDR3 spans 11 residues. The V end was cut by 4 bases, the J end by 6 bases, with 7 bases between.

The rearrangement links TRBV6-2 or TRBV6-3 to TRBJ1-4; D remains unclear. V lost 0 bases to trimming and J lost 7 bases, with 9 bases between them. CDR3 length equals 14 residues. Germline CDR1 is MNHEY and CDR2 is SVGEGT. The CDR3 region is CASSYSDGAEKLFF. The CDR3, as DNA: TGTGCCAGCAGTTACTCTGACGGAGCTGAAAAACTGTTTTTT.

This chain uses TRBV2 with TRBJ2-5; 9 bases are a match to TRBD1. Trimming at V came to 7 bases and at J to 5 bases, leaving 8 bases not matched to a gene. The V gene's germline CDR1 is SNHLY and CDR2 FYNNEI. The CDR3 is 14 amino acids. CDR3 loop: CASMDRGPVETQYF. The CDR3 bases are TGTGCCAGCATGGACAGGGGCCCTGTCGAGACCCAGTACTTC.